This paragraph covers one T cell receptor beta chain sequence. The entry originates in a study of blood T cell repertoires in COVID-19. Background on the study: Nucleic acid was either cDNA or gDNA, and it came from T cells, B-cell-depleted T cells, or PBMCs.

Losses at the gene ends were 0 bases for V and 6 bases for J; bases not matched to a gene: 6. The CDR3 has 16 amino acids. Germline values: CDR1 SGHRS, CDR2 YFSETQ. Clones were read by immunoSEQ multiplex PCR, and TCRdb kept only the in-frame ones, dropping some. The profile shows 65,000 to 90,000 clones, around 79% of them singletons. This rearrangement joins TRBV5-1 to TRBJ2-2; 9 nucleotides align to TRBD2. This sequence originates from a man aged 55-75 years with active or convalescent COVID-19. The sample taken for sequencing was peripheral blood. The CDR3 DNA reads as TGCGCCAGCAGCTTGGTTTCTAGCGGGGTGGCCGGGGAGCTGTTTTTT. Amino acid sequence: CASSLVSSGVAGELFF. Full variable domain (missing parts from reference TRBV5-1 and TRBJ2-2): KAGVTQTPRYLIKTRGQQVTLSCSPISGHRSVSWYQQTPGQGLQFLFEYFSETQRNKGNFPGRFSGRQFSNSRSEMNVSTLELGDSALYLCASSLVSSGVAGELFFGEGSRLTVL.